This paragraph reports one T cell receptor (beta chain). This sample was taken from a study of T cell responses to AZD1222 COVID-19 vaccine. Study at large: Investigators merged groups given second doses at roughly 4 or roughly 12 weeks.

Between the trimmed V and J ends, which lost 6 bases and 1 base, there was a span of 11 bases. CDR1 and CDR2 from the germline V gene are SGHRS and YFSETQ. The CDR3 has 14 residues. This table comes from immunoSEQ multiplex PCR, and its TCRdb copy is limited to in-frame clones, with some not included. The sample includes about 86,000 clones, about 92% of them seen just once. The V call is TRBV5-1, the J call TRBJ2-1, with D maybe TRBD1 (5 bases). Sequencing used peripheral blood, obtained on day 0 of AZD1222 vaccination. The clonotype comes from an adult in good health. The CDR3 spells CASNPGQSYNEQFF. Written as DNA, the CDR3 is TGCGCCAGCAACCCAGGGCAGTCCTACAATGAGCAGTTCTTC.